Sequencing of this TCR beta chain was carried out in a study of identical twins. Study findings and constraints: In drawing conclusions, the study used cross-sectional statistical analysis and did not follow the same donors.

TCRdb re-called the 5' RACE reads through MiXCR, storing one row per CDR3 protein. The table includes under 250,000 distinct CDR3 sequences, 6% to 8.5% detected once. In regard to this clonotype: As yet, its antigen is unknown.

The CDR3 is made up of 20 amino acids. Germline V gene lookup returns CDR1 SGHRS and CDR2 YFSETQ. The junction had 17 bases not matched to a gene; V was cut back by 2 bases and J by 4 bases. These data are also associated with another study on yellow fever vaccine responses in identical twins.

Sequenced: CD8+ T cells sorted from blood. This TCR derives from a young woman in good health. The V gene is TRBV5-1, the J gene TRBJ2-5; TRBD2 aligns across 13 bases. The chain's CDR3 is CASSFGGRLAGGPRSETQYF. The CDR3 DNA reads TGCGCCAGCAGCTTCGGAGGAAGACTAGCGGGAGGCCCTCGATCAGAGACCCAGTACTTC.